A selection of T cell receptor beta chains follows, all from one sample in a study of blood T cell repertoires in COVID-19. The data were produced by immunoSEQ multiplex PCR, yet TCRdb's version contains in-frame clones alone and is incomplete. The sample has 200,000 or so clones, around 75% seen once. The specimen was peripheral blood. All receptors derive from a human donor in a cohort sampled during active COVID-19. Both conserved end residues are part of each CDR3. The order of the fields is V gene, CDR3 length, J gene, clone size, D gene, CDR3 DNA, CDR3 protein. D genes are given only for firm matches. Not all rows give a size; the values are once, few, many and, for expanded clones, a class.

TRBV9	15	TRBJ2-6	-	-	TGTGCCAGCAGCGCTAGAGGCTCTGGGGCCAACGTCCTGACTTTC	CASSARGSGANVLTF
TRBV19	15	TRBJ2-3	-	-	TGTGCCAGTAGTAGAGATGGGGGGAGCACAGATACGCAGTATTTT	CASSRDGGSTDTQYF
TRBV28	15	TRBJ1-5	-	TRBD1	TGTGCCAGCAGTTTAAGGGGGCTCGGCAATCAGCCCCAGCATTTT	CASSLRGLGNQPQHF
TRBV6-5	13	TRBJ2-7	-	TRBD2	TGTGCCAGTGGGACTAGCAGAACCTACGAGCAGTACTTC	CASGTSRTYEQYF
TRBV27	13	TRBJ2-3	-	TRBD2	TGTGCCAGCAGGCTAGCGGGAGCAGATACGCAGTATTTT	CASRLAGADTQYF
TRBV10-2	14	TRBJ1-1	-	-	TGCGCCAGCAGTCCCACTCAGGGGAACACTGAAGCTTTCTTT	CASSPTQGNTEAFF
TRBV25-1	13	TRBJ2-7	-	TRBD1	TGTGCCAGCAGAAGACAGGGGGCTGGCGAGCAGTACTTC	CASRRQGAGEQYF
TRBV10-1	13	TRBJ2-7	-	-	TGCGCCAGCACCAGAGAACAGGGCTACGAGCAGTACTTC	CASTREQGYEQYF
TRBV12-3/TRBV12-4	12	TRBJ2-7	-	-	TGTGCCAGCAGTTCCCCATCCTACGAGCAGTACTTC	CASSSPSYEQYF
TRBV28	16	TRBJ1-4	-	-	TGTGCCAGCAGTTTTAATCGCAGGGGATACGCTGAAAAACTGTTTTTT	CASSFNRRGYAEKLFF
TRBV5-6	17	TRBJ2-7	few	TRBD2	TGTGCCAGCAGCGTGAATATAGCGGGAGTAAGGTTAGGCGAGCAGTACTTC	CASSVNIAGVRLGEQYF
TRBV7-6	16	TRBJ1-1	once	TRBD1	TGTGCCAGCAGCTCGGGACAGGGGGTTAGGGGAACTGAAGCTTTCTTT	CASSSGQGVRGTEAFF
TRBV12-3/TRBV12-4	13	TRBJ1-5	-	-	TGTGCCAGCAAAGGGCAGGGCGATCAGCCCCAGCATTTT	CASKGQGDQPQHF
TRBV9	13	TRBJ1-2	-	-	TGTGCCAGCAGCGTATTCAGGGACTATGGCTACACCTTC	CASSVFRDYGYTF
TRBV27	14	TRBJ1-1	-	TRBD1	TGTGCCAGCAGTTTCGGACAGGGGATCGCTGAAGCTTTCTTT	CASSFGQGIAEAFF
TRBV29-1	13	TRBJ1-1	-	TRBD1	TGCAGCGCCAGGACAGGCCCGAACACTGAAGCTTTCTTT	CSARTGPNTEAFF
TRBV3-1/TRBV3-2	13	TRBJ1-2	-	-	TGTGCCAGCAGCCAACGTCCTAACTATGGCTACACCTTC	CASSQRPNYGYTF
TRBV10-3	13	TRBJ1-2	-	-	TGTGCCATCAGTGAGGGCCAGGGGAATGGCTACACCTTC	CAISEGQGNGYTF
TRBV4-1	14	TRBJ1-1	-	-	TGCGCCAGCAGCCAAGTCGGCGGTCCCACTGAAGCTTTCTTT	CASSQVGGPTEAFF
TRBV4-2	17	TRBJ2-5	once	TRBD2	TGTGCCAGCAGCCAAGAAGGCCTGGGCGGGAGGCGGCAGACCCAGTACTTC	CASSQEGLGGRRQTQYF
TRBV29-1	12	TRBJ2-7	-	-	TGCAGCGTTGGGAGGGACAGCGTCGAGCAGTACTTC	CSVGRDSVEQYF
TRBV27	15	TRBJ2-2	-	-	TGTGCCAGCCTAATTAGGGCAGGGCCGACCGGGGAGCTGTTTTTT	CASLIRAGPTGELFF
TRBV24-1	15	TRBJ2-3	-	TRBD2	TGTGCCACCAGTGATTTCCTGACTAGCGGGAGGGCGCAGTATTTT	CATSDFLTSGRAQYF
TRBV30	13	TRBJ1-5	-	-	TGTGCCTGGAGCGGACATGGTACTGAGCCCCAGCATTTT	CAWSGHGTEPQHF
TRBV7-2	14	TRBJ2-7	-	-	TGTGCCAGCAGCTTACAACGGGGAACCTACGAGCAGTACTTC	CASSLQRGTYEQYF
TRBV12-3/TRBV12-4	13	TRBJ1-2	-	TRBD1	TGTGCCAGCAGTGGGGGACAGTTCTATGGCTACACCTTC	CASSGGQFYGYTF
TRBV11-2	15	TRBJ1-3	-	-	TGTGCCAGCAGCCAATCGGGGAGGGGTGGAAACACCATATATTTT	CASSQSGRGGNTIYF
TRBV3-1/TRBV3-2	15	TRBJ1-3	-	-	TGTGCCAGCAGCCGACCGACACCCTCTGGAAACACCATATATTTT	CASSRPTPSGNTIYF
TRBV6-5	14	TRBJ1-2	-	-	TGTGCCAGCAGTTACCAGGGTTGGGGCTATGGCTACACCTTC	CASSYQGWGYGYTF
TRBV7-3	16	TRBJ2-3	-	-	TGTGCCAGCAGCTTAGCGAGGACACCCAGCACAGATACGCAGTATTTT	CASSLARTPSTDTQYF
TRBV4-2	15	TRBJ2-7	once	TRBD1	TGTGCCAGCAGCCAAGGGCGAGGGGGCTCTTACGAGCAGTACTTC	CASSQGRGGSYEQYF
TRBV5-1	14	TRBJ1-2	-	TRBD1	TGCGCCAGCAGCTCCGGGACAGGGCCCTATGGCTACACCTTC	CASSSGTGPYGYTF
TRBV7-8	14	TRBJ1-1	-	-	TGTGCCAGCAGCTCCAGAACAGGGTCCACTGAAGCTTTCTTT	CASSSRTGSTEAFF
TRBV7-2	14	TRBJ1-1	-	-	TGTGCCAGCAGCTTAGAGGGGCTAGGGACTGAAGCTTTCTTT	CASSLEGLGTEAFF
TRBV7-2	15	TRBJ2-5	-	-	TGTGCCAGCAGCTTTAACGGCCGGGACCAAGAGACCCAGTACTTC	CASSFNGRDQETQYF
TRBV5-4	15	TRBJ2-7	-	TRBD1	TGTGCCAGCAGCTCGTTGGGGACAGGGGCCTACGAGCAGTACTTC	CASSSLGTGAYEQYF
TRBV6-5	15	TRBJ1-1	-	-	TGTGCCAGCAGTTCTGGAGAGAGGGTGGGAACTGAAGCTTTCTTT	CASSSGERVGTEAFF
TRBV9	16	TRBJ2-7	-	TRBD2	TGTGCCAGCAGCGCCGGGGGCAGCGGGAGACCCCGCGAGCAGTACTTC	CASSAGGSGRPREQYF
TRBV7-9	14	TRBJ2-7	few	TRBD1	TGTGCCAGCAGCTTGGGACAGGGGGTGGACGAGCAGTACTTC	CASSLGQGVDEQYF
TRBV3-1/TRBV3-2	14	TRBJ2-3	-	-	TGTGCCAGCAGCCATGGAGGCTTTCCAGATACGCAGTATTTT	CASSHGGFPDTQYF
TRBV4-2	15	TRBJ2-7	few	-	TGTGCCAGCAGCCAAGCTCACCTTAGCTCCTACGAGCAGTACTTC	CASSQAHLSSYEQYF
TRBV28	13	TRBJ1-5	-	-	TGTGCCAGCAGCAGGACAGGCAATCAGCCCCAGCATTTT	CASSRTGNQPQHF